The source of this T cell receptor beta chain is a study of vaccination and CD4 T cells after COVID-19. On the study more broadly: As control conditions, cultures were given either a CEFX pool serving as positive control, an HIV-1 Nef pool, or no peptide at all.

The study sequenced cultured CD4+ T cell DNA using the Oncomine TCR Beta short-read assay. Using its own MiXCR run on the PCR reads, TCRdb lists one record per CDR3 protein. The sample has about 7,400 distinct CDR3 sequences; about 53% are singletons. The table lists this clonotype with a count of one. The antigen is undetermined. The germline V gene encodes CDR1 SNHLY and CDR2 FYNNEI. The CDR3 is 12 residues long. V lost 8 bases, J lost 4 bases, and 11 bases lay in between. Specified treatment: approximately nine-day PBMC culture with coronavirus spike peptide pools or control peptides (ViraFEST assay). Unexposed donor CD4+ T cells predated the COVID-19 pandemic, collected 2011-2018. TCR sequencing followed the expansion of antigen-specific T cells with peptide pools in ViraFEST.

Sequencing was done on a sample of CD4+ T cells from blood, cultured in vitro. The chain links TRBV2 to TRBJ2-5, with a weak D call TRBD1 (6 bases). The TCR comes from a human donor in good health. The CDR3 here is CASGQGPETQYF. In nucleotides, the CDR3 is TGTGCCAGCGGCCAGGGGCCAGAGACCCAGTACTTC.